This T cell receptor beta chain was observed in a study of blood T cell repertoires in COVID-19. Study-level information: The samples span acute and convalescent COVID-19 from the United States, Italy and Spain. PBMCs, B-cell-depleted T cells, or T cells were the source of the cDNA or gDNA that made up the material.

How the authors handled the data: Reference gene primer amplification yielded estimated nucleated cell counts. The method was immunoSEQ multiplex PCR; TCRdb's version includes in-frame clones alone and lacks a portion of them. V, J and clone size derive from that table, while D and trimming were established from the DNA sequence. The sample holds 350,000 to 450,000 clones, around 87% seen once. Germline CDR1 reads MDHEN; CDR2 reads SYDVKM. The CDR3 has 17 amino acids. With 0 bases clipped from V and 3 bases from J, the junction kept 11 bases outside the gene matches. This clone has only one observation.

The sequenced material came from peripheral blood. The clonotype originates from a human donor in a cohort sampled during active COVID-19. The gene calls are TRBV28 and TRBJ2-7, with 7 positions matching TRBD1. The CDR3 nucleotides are TGTGCCAGCAGTTTATGGGGCCTCCGGGACAGCCACTACGAGCAGTACTTC. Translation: CASSLWGLRDSHYEQYF.